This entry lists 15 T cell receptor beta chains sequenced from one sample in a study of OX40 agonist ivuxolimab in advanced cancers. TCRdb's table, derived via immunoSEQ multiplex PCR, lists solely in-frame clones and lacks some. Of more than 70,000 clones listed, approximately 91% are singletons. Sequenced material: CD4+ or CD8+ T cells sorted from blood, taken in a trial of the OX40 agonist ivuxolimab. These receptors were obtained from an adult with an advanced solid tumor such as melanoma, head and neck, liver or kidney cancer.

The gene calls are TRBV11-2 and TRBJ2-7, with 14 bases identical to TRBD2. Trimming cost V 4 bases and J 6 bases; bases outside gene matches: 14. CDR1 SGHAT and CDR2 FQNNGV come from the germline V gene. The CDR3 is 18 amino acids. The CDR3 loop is CASSSRTSRLAGGSEQYF. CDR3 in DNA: TGTGCCAGCAGCTCGCGGACTTCCCGACTAGCGGGAGGGAGCGAGCAGTACTTC.

The DNA for the CDR3 is TGTGCCAGCTCTTCCCAGGGAGGGAGCACAGATACGCAGTATTTT. Amino acid sequence: CASSSQGGSTDTQYF. The chain joins TRBV18 to TRBJ2-3; TRBD2 matches at 7 bases. The CDR3 runs 15 residues. Germline trimming cut 6 bases from V and 0 bases from J; bases unmatched to any gene: 6. Germline V gives CDR1 KGHSH, CDR2 LQKENI.

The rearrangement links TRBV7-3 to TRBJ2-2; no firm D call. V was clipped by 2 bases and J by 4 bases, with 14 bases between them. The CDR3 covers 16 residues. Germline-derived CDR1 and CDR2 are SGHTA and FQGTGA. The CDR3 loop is CASSLGSTSATGELFF. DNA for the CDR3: TGTGCCAGCAGCTTAGGCTCGACGTCGGCCACCGGGGAGCTGTTTTTT.

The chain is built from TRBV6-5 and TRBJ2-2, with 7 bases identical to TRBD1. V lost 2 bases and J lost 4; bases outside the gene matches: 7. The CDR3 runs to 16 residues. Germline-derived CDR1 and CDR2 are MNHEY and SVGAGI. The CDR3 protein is CASSYLGQASTGELFF. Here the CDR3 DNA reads TGTGCCAGCAGTTACCTTGGACAGGCAAGCACCGGGGAGCTGTTTTTT.

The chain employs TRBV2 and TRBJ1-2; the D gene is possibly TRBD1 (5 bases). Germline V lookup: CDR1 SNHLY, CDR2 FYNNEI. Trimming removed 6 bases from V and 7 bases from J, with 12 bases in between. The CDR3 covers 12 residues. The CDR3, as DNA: TGTGCCAGCAGGTACGGGGCGGCTGGCTACACCTTC. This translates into CASRYGAAGYTF.

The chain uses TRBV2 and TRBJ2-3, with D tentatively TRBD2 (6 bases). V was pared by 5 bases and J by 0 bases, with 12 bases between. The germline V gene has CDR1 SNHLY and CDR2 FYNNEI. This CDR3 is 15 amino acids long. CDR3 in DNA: TGTGCCAGCAGTCGCCGGCGGGATAGCACAGATACGCAGTATTTT. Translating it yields CASSRRRDSTDTQYF.

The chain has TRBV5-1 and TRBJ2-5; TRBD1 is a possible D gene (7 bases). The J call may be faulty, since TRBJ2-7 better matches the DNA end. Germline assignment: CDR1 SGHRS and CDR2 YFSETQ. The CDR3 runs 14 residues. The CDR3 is CASSSQGGGYEQYF. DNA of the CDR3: TGCGCCAGCAGCTCGCAGGGGGGCGGGTACGAGCAGTACTTC.

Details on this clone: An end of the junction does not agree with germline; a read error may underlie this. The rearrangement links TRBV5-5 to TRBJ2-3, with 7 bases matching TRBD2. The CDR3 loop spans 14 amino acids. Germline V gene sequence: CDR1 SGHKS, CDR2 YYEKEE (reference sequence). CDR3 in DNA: TGTGCCAGCAGCTTGGAATTCGGCCCGCGGGAGAATACGTTT. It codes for CASSLEFGPRENTF. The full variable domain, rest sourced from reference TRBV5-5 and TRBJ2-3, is DAGVTQSPTHLIKTRGQQVTLRCSPISGHKSVSWYQQVLGQGPQFIFQYYEKEERGRGNFPDRFSARQFPNYSSELNVNALLLGDSALYLCASSLEFGPRENTFGPGTRLTVL.

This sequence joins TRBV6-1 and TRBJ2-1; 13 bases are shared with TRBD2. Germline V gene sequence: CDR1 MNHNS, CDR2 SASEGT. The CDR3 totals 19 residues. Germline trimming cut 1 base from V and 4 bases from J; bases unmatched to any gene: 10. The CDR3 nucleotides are TGTGCCAGCAGTGAAGGGACAGGGGGGGGACTAGCGGGATACAATGAGCAGTTCTTC. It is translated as CASSEGTGGGLAGYNEQFF.

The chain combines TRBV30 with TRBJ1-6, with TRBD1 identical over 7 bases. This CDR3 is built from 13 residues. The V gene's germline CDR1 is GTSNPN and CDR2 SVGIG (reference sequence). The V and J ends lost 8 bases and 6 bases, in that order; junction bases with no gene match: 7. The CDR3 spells CARTTGSNSPLHF. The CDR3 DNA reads TGTGCCAGGACGACAGGGAGTAATTCACCCCTCCACTTT.

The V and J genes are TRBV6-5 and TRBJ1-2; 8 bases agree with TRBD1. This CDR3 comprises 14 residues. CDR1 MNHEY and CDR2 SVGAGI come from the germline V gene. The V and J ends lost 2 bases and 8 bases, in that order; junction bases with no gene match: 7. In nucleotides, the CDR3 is TGTGCCAGCAGTTACGGGGACAGGAAGACGGGCTACACCTTC. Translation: CASSYGDRKTGYTF.

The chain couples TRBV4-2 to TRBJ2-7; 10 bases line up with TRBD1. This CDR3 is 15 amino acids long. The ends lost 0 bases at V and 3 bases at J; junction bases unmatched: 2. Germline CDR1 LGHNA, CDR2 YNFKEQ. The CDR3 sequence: CASSQEWTGGYEQYF. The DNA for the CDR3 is TGTGCCAGCAGCCAAGAGTGGACAGGGGGCTACGAGCAGTACTTC.

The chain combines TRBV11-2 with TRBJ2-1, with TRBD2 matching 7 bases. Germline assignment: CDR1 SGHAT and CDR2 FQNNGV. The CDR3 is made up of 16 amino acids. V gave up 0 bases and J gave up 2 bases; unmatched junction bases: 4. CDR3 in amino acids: CASSLEVAGTYNEQFF. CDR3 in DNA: TGTGCCAGCAGCTTAGAGGTAGCGGGCACCTACAATGAGCAGTTCTTC.

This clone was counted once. The CDR3 spells CASSGSTLSTDTQYF. The CDR3 DNA reads as TGTGCCAGCAGCGGCTCGACTCTTAGCACAGATACGCAGTATTTT. The chain links TRBV9 to TRBJ2-3; unclear D gene. Between the trimmed V and J ends, which lost 3 bases and 0 bases, there was a span of 11 bases. The CDR3 is 15 residues long. In germline, CDR1 is SGDLS, CDR2 YYNGEE.

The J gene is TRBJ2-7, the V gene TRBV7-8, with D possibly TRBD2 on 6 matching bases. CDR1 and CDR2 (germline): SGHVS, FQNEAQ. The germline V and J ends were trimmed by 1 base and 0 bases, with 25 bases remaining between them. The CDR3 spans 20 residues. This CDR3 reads CASSLGFPGSTTSYSYEQYF. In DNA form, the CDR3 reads TGTGCCAGCAGCTTAGGGTTCCCCGGGAGCACAACTTCATACTCCTACGAGCAGTACTTC.